The source of this T cell receptor (beta chain) is a study of T-cell memory formation after mild COVID-19. Study-level background: Each donor largely had its own TCR clusters. Study-wide findings and caveats: Contracting CD4+ clones sat mainly in CM and EM; CD8+ in EMRA. Contracting clones from day 15 to 85 had balanced CD4/CD8; later expanders favoured CD4+.

There are a few counts of this clonotype. What it recognizes is unknown. TCRdb processed the 5' RACE reads anew with MiXCR; each CDR3 protein has one entry. The profile covers 450,000 to 650,000 distinct CDR3 sequences, with about a fifth appearing a single time and approximately 13% taken by the ten largest. The CDR3 is 13 residues long. Trimming pared 4 bases from V and 7 bases from J, leaving 10 bases between. Germline V CDR1 and CDR2: LGHNA, YSLEER. This clonotype originated in an adult woman who had mild COVID-19 (a few samples of this study predate the infection). Cell type and time point are not known. Sequencing used PBMCs or a T cell subset sorted from them (not recorded which). This chain connects TRBV4-3 to TRBJ1-4; D is ambiguous. The CDR3 sequence: CASSLGFGEKLFF. CDR3 DNA sequence: TGCGCCAGCAGCCTCGGGTTTGGTGAAAAACTGTTTTTT.